These 17 T cell receptor beta chains share one sample of origin, sequenced in a study of CD4 T cells in relation to SARS-CoV-2 and coronaviruses. Antigen specificity for these receptors is unknown. Only in-frame clones appear in the TCRdb table, and some are missing; sequencing was by immunoSEQ multiplex PCR. The table includes some 21,000 clones, more than 70% detected once. Unexposed donor CD4+ T cells date from about 2011-2018, before the COVID-19 pandemic. CD4+ T cells were isolated from the cells after less than 13 days of culture. The sequencing sample was made of CD4+ T cells from PBMCs, cultured in vitro. The receptor source for this set is a human donor in good health.

The chain recombines TRBV6-1 with TRBJ2-6, with 10 nucleotides matching TRBD2. The CDR3 has 18 residues. Trimming cost V 4 bases and J 0 bases; bases outside gene matches: 6. Germline V gives CDR1 MNHNS, CDR2 SASEGT. Here the CDR3 reads CASSGGSGRASGANVLTF. CDR3 sequence (DNA): TGTGCCAGCAGTGGGGGAAGCGGGAGGGCCTCTGGGGCCAACGTCCTGACTTTC.

The CDR3 is CASSSTSGTYNEQFF. The CDR3 DNA is TGTGCCAGTAGCTCCACTAGCGGGACCTACAATGAGCAGTTCTTC. The V and J genes are TRBV19 and TRBJ2-1; 10 nucleotides match TRBD2. Trimming removed 6 bases from V and 2 bases from J; junction bases left unmatched: 4. Germline loops: CDR1 LNHDA, CDR2 SQIVND (reference sequence). The CDR3 sequence is 15 residues long.

This clone has a single count. The chain recombines TRBV29-1 with TRBJ1-1; D not resolved. V was clipped by 6 bases and J by 1 base, with 12 bases between them. Germline CDR1 reads SQVTM; CDR2 reads ANQGSEA. The CDR3 loop spans 13 amino acids. CDR3 bases: TGCAGCGTGGGAGGGAGGGCGAACACTGAAGCTTTCTTT. Its protein product is CSVGGRANTEAFF.

The CDR3 sequence is CAWTHLVAGGGEQFF. CDR3 DNA: TGTGCCTGGACCCATTTGGTAGCGGGAGGGGGTGAGCAGTTCTTC. The rearrangement uses TRBV30 and TRBJ2-1, with 11 bases fitting TRBD2. V shed 4 bases and J 9 bases; nucleotides not matched to a gene: 11. The CDR3 totals 15 residues. The germline V gene encodes CDR1 GTSNPN and CDR2 SVGIG (reference sequence).

This chain joins TRBV5-1 and TRBJ2-5; D unresolved. This CDR3 is 14 amino acids long. The V end lost 0 bases, the J end lost 2 bases, and 8 bases lay between the germline ends. Germline CDR1 reads SGHRS; CDR2 reads YFSETQ. CDR3 sequence (DNA): TGCGCCAGCAGCTTGGGGCAGTATCAAGAGACCCAGTACTTC. It encodes CASSLGQYQETQYF. The whole variable domain, remainder taken from reference TRBV5-1 and TRBJ2-5, is KAGVTQTPRYLIKTRGQQVTLSCSPISGHRSVSWYQQTPGQGLQFLFEYFSETQRNKGNFPGRFSGRQFSNSRSEMNVSTLELGDSALYLCASSLGQYQETQYFGPGTRLLVL.

V is TRBV4-1 and J is TRBJ2-3; D may match TRBD1 or TRBD2 (5 bases each). V was shortened by 4 bases and J by 9 bases, with 20 bases between the two germline ends. From germline, CDR1 is MGHRA and CDR2 YSYEKL. This CDR3 has 15 residues. CDR3 in DNA: TGCGCCAGCAGCCGGGCCACCTCCGGGACCCCCACGCAGTATTTT. Amino acids: CASSRATSGTPTQYF.

This sequence joins TRBV6-6 and TRBJ1-5; D not certain. Deletions cut 6 bases from V and 6 bases from J, with 15 bases between. The CDR3 runs to 14 residues. Looked up from germline, CDR1 is MNHNY and CDR2 is SVGAGI (reference sequence). The CDR3 protein is CASSTWAGVQPQHF. CDR3 nucleotides: TGTGCCAGCAGCACTTGGGCCGGGGTTCAGCCCCAGCATTTT.

The chain combines TRBV4-2 with TRBJ2-7; D unresolved. Germline V lookup: CDR1 LGHNA, CDR2 YNFKEQ. The CDR3 spans 15 residues. Trimming shortened V by 4 bases and J by 0 bases, and 13 bases separated the two germline ends. CDR3 amino acids: CASSPAGPSSYEQYF. CDR3 in DNA: TGTGCCAGCAGCCCCGCCGGGCCGAGCTCCTACGAGCAGTACTTC.

This clone qualifies as large. V gene TRBV5-4 combines with J gene TRBJ1-2; TRBD1 aligns across 12 bases. The junction had 6 bases not matched to a gene; V was cut back by 4 bases and J by 8 bases. The CDR3 loop spans 14 amino acids. Germline V lookup: CDR1 SGHNT, CDR2 YYREEE (reference sequence). This chain's CDR3 is CASSVGGTGGGYTF. CDR3 sequence (DNA): TGTGCCAGCAGCGTTGGTGGGACAGGGGGCGGCTACACCTTC.

V and J are TRBV4-1 and TRBJ2-2; 11 positions match TRBD1. There are 17 residues in the CDR3. V was pared by 3 bases and J by 5 bases, with 8 bases of the junction left unmatched. Germline lookup yields CDR1 MGHRA and CDR2 YSYEKL. This chain's CDR3 is CASSHTGGTGGTGELFF. CDR3 bases: TGCGCCAGCAGCCACACTGGGGGGACAGGGGGAACCGGGGAGCTGTTTTTT.

This clone appeared a single time. V usage is TRBV19 and J usage is TRBJ1-3; the D is unclear. The CDR3 loop spans 15 amino acids. Trimming took 5 bases from V and 2 from J, leaving 13 bases between them. Germline V gene sequence: CDR1 LNHDA, CDR2 SQIVND (reference sequence). The CDR3 region has the DNA TGTGCCAGTAGTGGCAACGTCGGGGCTGGAAACACCATATATTTT. Protein sequence: CASSGNVGAGNTIYF.

The rearrangement links TRBV2 to TRBJ2-2; D gene unclear. The CDR3 covers 13 residues. The ends were cut back, 6 bases at V and 2 bases at J, with 7 bases in the middle. Germline V gene lookup returns CDR1 SNHLY and CDR2 FYNNEI. The CDR3 spells CASRTINTGELFF. DNA of the CDR3: TGTGCCAGCAGGACCATAAACACCGGGGAGCTGTTTTTT.

CDR3 nucleotide sequence: TGTGCCAGCAGTTACGGAGGACAGGGTTTAAGGGCTTTCTTT. It specifies CASSYGGQGLRAFF. V usage is TRBV6-2 or TRBV6-3 and J usage is TRBJ1-1, with 8 bases fitting TRBD1. The CDR3 extends over 14 amino acids. CDR1 is MNHEY, CDR2 SVGEGT, per germline. V dropped 2 bases and J dropped 11; count of bases not matched to a gene: 10.

In this sample, this clone turned up a few times. V usage is TRBV10-1 and J usage is TRBJ2-1, with D hard to call. V shed 5 bases and J shed 0 bases, with 5 bases lying between them. This CDR3 has 13 amino acids. Germline V gene sequence: CDR1 WNHNN, CDR2 SYGVQD (reference sequence). CDR3 nucleotide sequence: TGCGCCAGCAGTAGGGCCTCCTACAATGAGCAGTTCTTC. Protein product: CASSRASYNEQFF.

The chain is built from TRBV7-2 and TRBJ2-7, with 13 bases matching TRBD2. Germline assignment: CDR1 SGHTA and CDR2 FQGNSA. This CDR3 spans 16 amino acids. The V segment lost 5 bases and the J segment 3 bases; nucleotides outside the gene matches: 7. The CDR3 coding sequence is TGTGCCAGCAGCCGCTCCGGGACTAGCGGGAACTACGAGCAGTACTTC. Translated: CASSRSGTSGNYEQYF.

The chain employs TRBV21-1 and TRBJ2-1. TRBV21-1 is listed as a pseudogene. This CDR3 comprises 18 residues. CDR3 loop: CASSNGRSPVNSYNEQFF. The CDR3 coding sequence is TGTGCCAGCAGCAACGGAAGGTCCCCCGTAAACTCCTACAATGAGCAGTTCTTC.

This clone appeared a few times. The rearrangement links TRBV7-8 to TRBJ2-1; TRBD2 matches 9 bases. The CDR3 loop spans 16 amino acids. Germline V lookup: CDR1 SGHVS, CDR2 FQNEAQ. The J segment lost 7 bases and the V segment lost 5 bases, leaving 12 bases of the junction unmatched. DNA of the CDR3: TGTGCCAGCAGCCAGCAGACTAGCGGCAATTCAAATGAGCAGTTCTTC. Translation gives CASSQQTSGNSNEQFF.